The 22 T cell receptor beta chains in this list originate from one sample, sequenced in a study of blood T cells in healthy people across ages. Primed by a sample-barcoded 5' primer and a J-beta primer mix, a second PCR proceeded for about 6 to 11 cycles. TCRdb ran MiXCR on the 5' RACE reads and lists one entry per CDR3 protein. The sample lists approximately 1.5 million distinct CDR3 sequences, about 35% occurring once. The material sequenced was blood. The receptors here all came from a woman in her 30s in good health.

The V and J genes are TRBV20-1 and TRBJ1-5; D perhaps matches TRBD1 (6 bases). V dropped 4 bases and J dropped 0 bases, with 10 bases sitting between them. CDR1 is DFQATT, CDR2 SNEGSKA, per germline (reference sequence). The CDR3 contains 14 residues. The CDR3 protein is CSATRTVSNQPQHF. The DNA for the CDR3 is TGCAGTGCTACTAGGACAGTTAGCAATCAGCCCCAGCATTTT.

The chain uses TRBV4-1 and TRBJ1-2, with D unclear. This CDR3 is 14 amino acids long. The germline CDR1 and CDR2 sequences are MGHRA and YSYEKL. The germline V and J ends were trimmed by 4 bases and 4 bases, with 13 bases remaining between them. CDR3 loop: CASSPSDPAYGYTF. As DNA, the CDR3 is TGCGCCAGCAGCCCTTCGGACCCAGCCTATGGCTACACCTTC.

This chain connects TRBV27 to TRBJ1-5; 8 nucleotides line up with TRBD1. Germline loops: CDR1 MNHEY, CDR2 SMNVEV (reference sequence). The CDR3 runs 17 residues. Losses at the gene ends were 2 bases for V and 0 bases for J; bases not matched to a gene: 6. The CDR3 protein is CASSLHFDRGSNQPQHF. For the CDR3, the DNA is TGTGCCAGCAGTTTACATTTCGACAGGGGTAGCAATCAGCCCCAGCATTTT.

The chain combines TRBV7-9 with TRBJ1-3, with a weak D call TRBD1 (6 bases). CDR3 length: 15 amino acids. Germline loops: CDR1 SEHNR, CDR2 FQNEAQ (reference sequence). V was cut by 5 bases and J by 6 bases, with 17 bases left in between. CDR3 amino acids: CASSRERGAENTIYF. In DNA form, the CDR3 reads TGTGCCAGCAGCCGAGAACGGGGGGCTGAAAACACCATATATTTT.

This clonotype was seen more than once but under ten times. The chain carries TRBV24-1 and TRBJ2-3, with D perhaps matching TRBD2 (6 bases). The CDR3 spans 16 residues. From germline, CDR1 is KGHDR and CDR2 SFDVKD. V lost 6 bases and J 6 bases, leaving 21 bases between the germline ends. The CDR3 region is CATSKGRESGGDTQYF. CDR3 bases: TGTGCCACCAGTAAGGGACGGGAGTCAGGTGGTGATACGCAGTATTTT.

The chain links TRBV27 to TRBJ2-5, with D uncertain. The J call may be wrong; the DNA end is better matched by TRBJ2-7. This CDR3 spans 11 amino acids. Per germline, CDR1 MNHEY and CDR2 SMNVEV (reference sequence). The CDR3 DNA follows: TGTGCCAGCAGTATGGGCGGCGAGCAGTACTTC. Protein sequence: CASSMGGEQYF.

The rearrangement uses TRBV28 and TRBJ2-7; 7 nucleotides line up with TRBD2. The trim removed 3 bases at V and 1 base at J, leaving 9 bases unmatched. The CDR3 covers 16 residues. Germline CDR1 reads MDHEN; CDR2 reads SYDVKM. Here the CDR3 reads CASSLPSGGRSYEQYF. Written as DNA, the CDR3 is TGTGCCAGCAGTTTGCCTAGCGGAGGGAGGTCCTACGAGCAGTACTTC.

V gene TRBV2 combines with J gene TRBJ1-2; weak D call: TRBD1 (5 bases). V shed 6 bases and J shed 7 bases, with 18 bases lying between them. This CDR3 is built from 14 residues. CDR1 is SNHLY and CDR2 is FYNNEI in the germline V gene. This CDR3 is CASSVYNGGSGYTF. CDR3 bases: TGTGCCAGCAGCGTCTATAACGGGGGAAGTGGCTACACCTTC. The full variable domain, rest sourced from reference TRBV2 and TRBJ1-2, is EPEVTQTPSHQVTQMGQEVILRCVPISNHLYFYWYRQILGQKVEFLVSFYNNEISEKSEIFDDQFSVERPDGSNFTLKIRSTKLEDSAMYFCASSVYNGGSGYTFGSGTRLTVV.

The table lists this clonotype with a few counts. This sequence joins TRBV4-1 and TRBJ2-5; D may be TRBD2 (6 bases). V lost 4 bases and J lost 7, with 16 bases in between. Germline V gene sequence: CDR1 MGHRA, CDR2 YSYEKL. The CDR3 consists of 14 residues. CDR3 nucleotides: TGCGCCAGCAGCCGTATCCCCGGGGGAGCGACCCAGTACTTC. Translated, it gives CASSRIPGGATQYF.

This clonotype was observed at least ten times. The J gene is TRBJ1-2, the V gene TRBV4-2; D remains unclear. Per germline, CDR1 LGHNA and CDR2 YNFKEQ. V gave up 0 bases and J gave up 2 bases, with 13 bases separating them. The CDR3 is made up of 16 amino acids. The CDR3 reads CASSQEPGPQNYGYTF. The CDR3 DNA reads TGTGCCAGCAGCCAAGAGCCTGGGCCTCAAAACTATGGCTACACCTTC.

J is TRBJ1-2 and V is TRBV5-8; 7 positions match TRBD1. Germline CDR1 reads SGHTS; CDR2 reads YDEGEE. Trimming took 1 base from V and 2 from J; bases not matched to a gene: 5. CDR3 length: 15 residues. The CDR3 here is CASSLMGQTNYGYTF. The CDR3, as DNA: TGTGCCAGCAGCTTGATGGGACAGACAAACTATGGCTACACCTTC.

The chain couples TRBV20-1 to TRBJ2-3, with unresolved D. In germline, CDR1 is DFQATT, CDR2 SNEGSKA (reference sequence). The CDR3 totals 12 residues. V dropped 2 bases and J dropped 3 bases, with 6 bases sitting between them. For the CDR3, the DNA is TGCAGTGCTAGACAGCCGACAGATACGCAGTATTTT. This translates into CSARQPTDTQYF.

The V gene is TRBV5-4, the J gene TRBJ1-2; D gene ambiguous. This CDR3 is 14 amino acids long. CDR1 and CDR2 from the germline V gene are SGHNT and YYREEE (reference sequence). The germline V and J ends were trimmed by 0 bases and 0 bases, with 6 bases remaining between them. CDR3 nucleotide sequence: TGTGCCAGCAGCTTGGAGAATTCTAACTATGGCTACACCTTC. Residues: CASSLENSNYGYTF.

The chain employs TRBV20-1 and TRBJ2-1, with D unresolved. Germline V gene sequence: CDR1 DFQATT, CDR2 SNEGSKA (reference sequence). V dropped 6 bases and J dropped 15 bases, with 9 bases sitting between them. The CDR3 extends over 8 amino acids. This chain's CDR3 is CSAFRSFF. CDR3 coding DNA: TGCAGTGCCTTCCGCTCGTTCTTC.

CDR3 coding DNA: TGCAGTGTTAAAGCTGCGTGGGGGGCTGGCACTGAAGCTTTCTTT. It translates to CSVKAAWGAGTEAFF. The chain uses TRBV20-1 and TRBJ1-1; perhaps TRBD1 as D (6 bases). The CDR3 contains 15 residues. Germline CDR1 is DFQATT and CDR2 is SNEGSKA (reference sequence). Trimming pared 7 bases from V and 4 bases from J, leaving 22 bases between.

This clonotype has more than one count but fewer than ten. The chain is built from TRBV20-1 and TRBJ1-4; D is undetermined. The germline V and J ends were trimmed by 1 base and 0 bases, with 3 bases remaining between them. From germline, CDR1 is DFQATT and CDR2 SNEGSKA (reference sequence). This CDR3 is built from 13 residues. This chain's CDR3 is CSARAATNEKLFF. DNA for the CDR3: TGCAGTGCTAGAGCTGCAACTAATGAAAAACTGTTTTTT.

The table lists this clonotype with many counts. The gene calls are TRBV7-9 and TRBJ2-5; D is uncertain. The assigned J gene may be wrong: the sequence end matches TRBJ2-7 better. CDR1 and CDR2 from the germline V gene are SEHNR and FQNEAQ (reference sequence). This CDR3 spans 13 amino acids. The CDR3: CASSLLDSYEQYF. The CDR3 DNA reads as TGTGCCAGCAGCTTACTCGACTCCTACGAGCAGTACTTC.

This sequence joins TRBV20-1 and TRBJ2-1; 8 bases align to TRBD2. This CDR3 comprises 16 residues. CDR1 DFQATT and CDR2 SNEGSKA come from the germline V gene (reference sequence). After removal of 3 bases from V and 3 bases from J, the junction contained 10 bases not matched to a gene. CDR3 residues: CSASAGGDFVYNEQFF. The CDR3, as DNA: TGCAGTGCTAGCGCCGGGGGGGACTTCGTCTACAATGAGCAGTTCTTC.

This clonotype was counted ten times or more. The chain employs TRBV5-1 and TRBJ1-2; 10 positions agree with TRBD1. This CDR3 region has 13 residues. Trimming cost V 6 bases and J 2 bases; bases outside gene matches: 1. Germline values: CDR1 SGHRS, CDR2 YFSETQ. CDR3 amino acids: CASKDRGNYGYTF. CDR3 coding DNA: TGCGCCAGCAAGGACAGGGGGAACTATGGCTACACCTTC.

In its sample, this clonotype was seen many times. This may arise from a read error, as a much more abundant clone is one base away. The chain carries TRBV20-1 and TRBJ2-7; TRBD1 agrees at 8 bases. Germline loops: CDR1 DFQATT, CDR2 SNEGSKA (reference sequence). CDR3 length: 12 amino acids. The CDR3 coding sequence is TGCAGGGTTAGACAGGGGATCTACGAGCAGTACTTC. This codes for CRVRQGIYEQYF.

The rearrangement links TRBV4-1 to TRBJ2-3; D unresolved. Germline V gene sequence: CDR1 MGHRA, CDR2 YSYEKL. V dropped 1 base and J dropped 0 bases, with 11 bases sitting between them. The CDR3 spans 16 residues. As DNA, the CDR3 is TGCGCCAGCAGCCAAGGGATTGTCACTAGCACAGATACGCAGTATTTT. Protein product: CASSQGIVTSTDTQYF.

This clonotype was picked up one time. This chain links TRBV11-3 with TRBJ2-5; a weak D match, TRBD1 (6 bases). The end of the DNA is better explained by TRBJ2-7, so the J call may be wrong. The V gene's germline CDR1 is SGHNT and CDR2 YENEEA. The CDR3 loop spans 14 amino acids. In DNA, the CDR3 is TGTGCCAGCAGCAGGGGACACCTGGGCTCCGAGCAGTACTTC. It codes for CASSRGHLGSEQYF.